The TCR beta chain under discussion was sequenced for a study of chemoradiotherapy in HPV16-positive cancers. Study-level information: A couple of HPV16-positive patients' cells yielded candidate HPV-specific clones and common motifs.

Germline lookup yields CDR1 SEHNR and CDR2 FQNEAQ (reference sequence). V was pared by 1 base and J by 2 bases, with 11 bases between. This CDR3 is built from 15 residues. The protocol was immunoSEQ multiplex PCR, while the TCRdb copy is restricted to in-frame clones and leaves out a portion. This sample has 25,000 to 30,000 clones, with 85% to 95% found just once. The study, taken as a whole, reports: During treatment, candidate HPV-specific clones and E7-related motifs expanded in tumor.

In the case of this clone: The antigen is unknown.

The receptor was derived from a human donor with HPV-associated anogenital cancer. Sequencing used blood, obtained from a patient who underwent chemoradiotherapy. The chain links TRBV7-9 to TRBJ1-2, with D possibly matching TRBD1 (5 bases). The DNA of the CDR3 is TGTGCCAGCAGCTTAGAGTGGCGGGGGAACTATGGCTACACCTTC. Translated, it gives CASSLEWRGNYGYTF.